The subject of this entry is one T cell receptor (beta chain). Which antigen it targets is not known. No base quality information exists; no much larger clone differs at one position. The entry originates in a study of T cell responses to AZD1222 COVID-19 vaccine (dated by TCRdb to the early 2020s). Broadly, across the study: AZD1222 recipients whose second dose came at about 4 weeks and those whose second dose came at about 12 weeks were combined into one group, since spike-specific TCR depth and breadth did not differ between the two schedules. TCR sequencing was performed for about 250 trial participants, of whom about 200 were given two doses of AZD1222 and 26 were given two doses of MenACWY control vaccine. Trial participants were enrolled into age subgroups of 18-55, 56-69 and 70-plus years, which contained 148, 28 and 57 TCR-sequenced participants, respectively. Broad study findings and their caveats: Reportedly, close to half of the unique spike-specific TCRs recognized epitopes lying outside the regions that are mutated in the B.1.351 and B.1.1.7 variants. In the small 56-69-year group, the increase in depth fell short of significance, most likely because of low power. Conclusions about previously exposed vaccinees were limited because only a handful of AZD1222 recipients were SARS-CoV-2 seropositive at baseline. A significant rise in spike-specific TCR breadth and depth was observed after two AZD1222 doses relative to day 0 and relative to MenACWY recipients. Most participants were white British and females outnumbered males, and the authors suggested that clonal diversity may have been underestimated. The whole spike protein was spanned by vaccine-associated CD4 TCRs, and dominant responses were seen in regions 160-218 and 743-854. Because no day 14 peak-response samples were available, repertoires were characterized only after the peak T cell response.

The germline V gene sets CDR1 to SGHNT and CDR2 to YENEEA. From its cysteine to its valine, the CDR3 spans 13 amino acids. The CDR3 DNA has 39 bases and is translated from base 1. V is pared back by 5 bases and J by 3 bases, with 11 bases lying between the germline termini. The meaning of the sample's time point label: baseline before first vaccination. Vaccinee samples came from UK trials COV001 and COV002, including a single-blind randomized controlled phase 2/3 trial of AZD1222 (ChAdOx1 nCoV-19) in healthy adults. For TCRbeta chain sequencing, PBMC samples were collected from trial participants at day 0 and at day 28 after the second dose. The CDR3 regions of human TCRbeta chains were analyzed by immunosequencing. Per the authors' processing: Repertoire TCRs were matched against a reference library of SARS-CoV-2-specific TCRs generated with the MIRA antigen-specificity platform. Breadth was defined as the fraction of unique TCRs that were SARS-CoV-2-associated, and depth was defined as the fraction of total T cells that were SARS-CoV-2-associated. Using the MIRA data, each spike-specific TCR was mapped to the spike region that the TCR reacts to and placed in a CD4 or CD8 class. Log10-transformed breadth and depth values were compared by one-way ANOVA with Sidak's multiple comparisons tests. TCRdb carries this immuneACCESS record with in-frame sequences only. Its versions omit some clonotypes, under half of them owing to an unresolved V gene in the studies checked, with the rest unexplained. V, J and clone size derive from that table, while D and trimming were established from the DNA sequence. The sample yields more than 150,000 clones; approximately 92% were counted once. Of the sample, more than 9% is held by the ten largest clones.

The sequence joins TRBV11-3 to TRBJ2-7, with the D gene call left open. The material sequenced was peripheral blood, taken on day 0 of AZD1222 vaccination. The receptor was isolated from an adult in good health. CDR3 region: CASSRPIIYEQYV. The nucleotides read TGTGCCAGCAGCCGACCGATAATCTACGAGCAGTACGTC.